The clone carrying this T cell receptor (beta chain) showed up just a few times. This sample is drawn from a study of T-cell reconstitution after alpha-beta-depleted transplantation in children. CDR3 length equals 15 residues. The ends were cut back, 3 bases at V and 6 bases at J, with 17 bases in the middle. Germline values: CDR1 LGHDT, CDR2 YNNKEL (reference sequence). Preparation of the TCRbeta library was carried out with unique molecular identifiers. TCRdb re-called the PCR reads through MiXCR, storing one row per CDR3 protein. The sample shows some 830,000 distinct CDR3 sequences, approximately 15% of them seen only once.

This sequence was found in a male patient younger than 18 who had a stem cell transplant for acute lymphoblastic leukemia, so the T cells may come from the graft donor. The chain employs TRBV3-1 and TRBJ1-2; the D gene is possibly TRBD1 (5 bases). The sequences come from PBMCs, mostly from graft donor cells, collected 360 days after TCRalphabeta/CD19-depleted stem cell transplant. CDR3 sequence reads: CASSHLGGGANGYTF. CDR3 nucleotide sequence: TGTGCCAGCAGCCACCTGGGCGGAGGGGCTAATGGCTACACCTTC.